The text below deals with one TCR beta chain. PCR involved 60 Vbeta and 13 Jbeta primers. Measured with immunoSEQ multiplex PCR; TCRdb has only the in-frame clones, and not every one. Here the sample spans nearly 110,000 clones, roughly 80% being singletons. These data are taken from a study of cytomegalovirus exposure and HLA in healthy donors. The V gene lost 5 bases and the J gene lost 7 bases, with 19 bases spanning the gap. Looked up from germline, CDR1 is SGHRS and CDR2 is YFSETQ. CDR3 length equals 14 residues. This TCR was sampled from a man aged 55 to 70 in good health and CMV-seronegative. Sequenced input: PBMCs. This chain uses TRBV5-1 with TRBJ2-7, with D maybe TRBD2 (5 bases). CDR3 region: CASRADLTPREQYV. The CDR3 DNA reads TGCGCCAGCAGAGCGGACCTAACCCCAAGGGAGCAGTACGTC.